This T cell receptor (beta chain) came from a study of regulatory T cells in long-lasting Graves disease. With V trimmed by 6 bases and J by 3 bases, 5 bases remained unmatched. This CDR3 region has 15 residues. Germline V gene data show CDR1 as SGHTA and CDR2 as FQGTGA. This clonotype was seen at least ten times. Its antigen is as yet unknown. Study-wide results and caveats: Lower TCR diversity characterized persistent Graves' patients relative to newly diagnosed patients. Persistent disease samples used TRBV28, TRBJ1-2 and TRBJ2-5 preferentially.

Described time point: newly diagnosed GD, antithyroid drugs for less than 3 months. The TCR library used RNA extracted from PBMCs. TCR beta libraries were built with iRepertoire HTBI primers and Arm-PCR of CDR3 regions. From the multiplex PCR reads, TCRdb called clonotypes with MiXCR, one entry per CDR3 protein. The sample has a few hundred thousand distinct CDR3 sequences, around 15% seen once. This sample was shared with a second study, whose subject was T cells in Graves' hyperthyroidism and ophthalmopathy. That report adds: Ophthalmopathy prediction by the model preceded onset by a median roughly 6 months.

The J gene is TRBJ2-7, the V gene TRBV7-3; 13 bases line up with TRBD2. The TCR comes from a young woman with Graves disease. The sample was peripheral blood mononuclear cells (PBMCs), taken at new diagnosis, from a patient treated with antithyroid drugs. The CDR3 DNA sequence: TGTGCCAGCAGATCTGGGACTAGCGGGGTCTACGAGCAGTACTTC. Translated, it gives CASRSGTSGVYEQYF.